These 32 T cell receptor beta chains share one sample of origin, sequenced in a study of CD8 T cells in ankylosing spondylitis. TCRdb re-analysed the 5' RACE reads in MiXCR, keeping a single row per CDR3 protein. The sample lists 200,000 to 250,000 distinct CDR3 sequences, about 10% occurring once. Material: blood, either unsorted or a sorted T cell fraction (not recorded which). The receptor set was obtained from a male donor with ankylosing spondylitis or in good health (not recorded which).

This clonotype showed up many times. The CDR3 is CSVEGGRSGTDTQYF. CDR3 bases: TGCAGCGTTGAAGGGGGCCGATCTGGCACAGATACGCAGTATTTT. The V gene is TRBV29-1, the J gene TRBJ2-3; maybe TRBD1 (5 bases). This CDR3 spans 15 amino acids. The germline V and J ends were trimmed by 1 base and 1 base, with 12 bases remaining between them. The germline CDR1 and CDR2 sequences are SQVTM and ANQGSEA.

The rearrangement links TRBV12-3 or TRBV12-4 to TRBJ2-5; perhaps TRBD1 as D (6 bases). The CDR3 sequence is 16 residues long. The germline V and J ends were trimmed by 1 base and 9 bases, with 21 bases remaining between them. In DNA, the CDR3 is TGTGCCAGCAGTTTAGATGGGGGACATAAGAGATCGGCCCAGTACTTC. This encodes CASSLDGGHKRSAQYF.

The chain couples TRBV2 to TRBJ1-5; a possible D gene is TRBD1 (6 bases). The CDR3 runs to 15 residues. Germline-derived CDR1 and CDR2 are SNHLY and FYNNEI. Trimming took off 3 bases at V and 4 bases at J, with 13 bases between the two ends. The CDR3 bases are TGTGCCAGCAGTGACTACCGGGGGCCAAATCAGCCCCAGCATTTT. This encodes CASSDYRGPNQPQHF.

This clonotype was counted at least ten times. V gene TRBV5-1 combines with J gene TRBJ1-1; D might be TRBD1 (5 bases). The CDR3 has 14 residues. Germline V CDR1 and CDR2: SGHRS, YFSETQ. Trimming took off 5 bases at V and 1 base at J, with 12 bases between the two ends. CDR3 in DNA: TGCGCCAGCAGTCTACAGGAGACGAACACTGAAGCTTTCTTT. Protein product: CASSLQETNTEAFF.

The sample holds many counts of this clonotype. The chain is built from TRBV5-5 and TRBJ2-3; D unclear. Germline CDR1 and CDR2: SGHKS and YYEKEE (reference sequence). The CDR3 runs 14 residues. V dropped 4 bases and J dropped 2 bases, with 11 bases sitting between them. The CDR3 nucleotides read TGTGCCAGCAGCGGCGGTAGTTCCACAGATACGCAGTATTTT. It specifies CASSGGSSTDTQYF. The whole variable domain, filled in from reference TRBV5-5 and TRBJ2-3, reads DAGVTQSPTHLIKTRGQQVTLRCSPISGHKSVSWYQQVLGQGPQFIFQYYEKEERGRGNFPDRFSARQFPNYSSELNVNALLLGDSALYLCASSGGSSTDTQYFGPGTRLTVL.

This clonotype was detected only a few times. The chain links TRBV5-1 to TRBJ2-4; no firm D call. The CDR3 is 13 amino acids. Germline assignment: CDR1 SGHRS and CDR2 YFSETQ. Trimming cost V 3 bases and J 6 bases, with 10 bases left between them. The CDR3 bases are TGCGCCAGCAGCTCATATGAGTTAAACATTCAGTACTTC. Amino acids: CASSSYELNIQYF.

The chain uses TRBV5-4 and TRBJ2-5; TRBD2 agrees at 7 bases. The germline CDR1 and CDR2 sequences are SGHNT and YYREEE (reference sequence). Trimming removed 4 bases from V and 2 bases from J; junction bases left unmatched: 11. CDR3 size: 16 residues. CDR3 nucleotides: TGTGCCAGCAGCCAACCGCCGGGCGGGGGACAAGAGACCCAGTACTTC. Translating gives CASSQPPGGGQETQYF.

V usage is TRBV5-1 and J usage is TRBJ1-1, with 9 bases identical to TRBD1. This CDR3 has 14 residues. Looked up from germline, CDR1 is SGHRS and CDR2 is YFSETQ. Trimming cost V 4 bases and J 5 bases; bases outside gene matches: 6. As DNA, the CDR3 is TGCGCCAGCAGCGAGGGACAGGGAAGGACTGAAGCTTTCTTT. It translates to CASSEGQGRTEAFF.

This clonotype was counted ten times or more. The chain employs TRBV20-1 and TRBJ2-7; TRBD1 might be the D (6 bases). CDR1 DFQATT and CDR2 SNEGSKA come from the germline V gene (reference sequence). Trimming left V 1 base short and J 7 bases short, with 8 bases between. The CDR3 runs 11 residues. The CDR3 is CSARVQGEQYF. CDR3 bases: TGCAGTGCTAGAGTCCAGGGGGAGCAGTACTTC.

This clonotype was observed a few times. V gene TRBV18 combines with J gene TRBJ2-7; 10 bases line up with TRBD2. The germline CDR1 and CDR2 sequences are KGHSH and LQKENI. The CDR3 has 15 residues. V gave up 1 base and J gave up 3 bases; unmatched junction bases: 3. The CDR3: CASSPRLAGVYEQYF. CDR3 bases: TGTGCCAGCTCACCACGGCTAGCGGGGGTCTACGAGCAGTACTTC.

This clonotype was seen more than once but under ten times. The V gene is TRBV7-2, the J gene TRBJ2-7; 8 bases align to TRBD2. J lost 12 bases, V lost 5 bases, and 6 bases had no gene match. Germline V gene data show CDR1 as SGHTA and CDR2 as FQGNSA. This CDR3 is 11 amino acids long. CDR3 DNA sequence: TGTGCCAGCAGCCCGGGGGGGGGTTTGTACTTC. Its protein is CASSPGGGLYF.

The DNA for the CDR3 is TGTGCCAGCAGTTTGGAGGGTGCCGGGGCCAACGTCCTGACTTTC. Its translation is CASSLEGAGANVLTF. This chain connects TRBV27 to TRBJ2-6; tentative D call: TRBD2 (6 bases). The germline CDR1 and CDR2 sequences are MNHEY and SMNVEV (reference sequence). V was cut by 3 bases and J by 4 bases, with 10 bases left in between. CDR3 length equals 15 residues.

This clonotype was picked up a small number of times. The chain joins TRBV2 to TRBJ2-7, with D possibly TRBD1 on 6 matching bases. CDR3 size: 13 residues. Germline V gene lookup returns CDR1 SNHLY and CDR2 FYNNEI. The ends were cut back, 7 bases at V and 0 bases at J, with 10 bases in the middle. CDR3 sequence: CASNNRDSYEQYF. CDR3 bases: TGTGCCAGCAATAACAGGGACTCCTACGAGCAGTACTTC. The entire variable domain, with the rest obtained from reference TRBV2 and TRBJ2-7, is as follows: EPEVTQTPSHQVTQMGQEVILRCVPISNHLYFYWYRQILGQKVEFLVSFYNNEISEKSEIFDDQFSVERPDGSNFTLKIRSTKLEDSAMYFCASNNRDSYEQYFGPGTRLTVT.

This clonotype was counted at least ten times. The chain carries TRBV20-1 and TRBJ2-5; TRBD2 agrees at 7 bases. After removal of 3 bases from V and 1 base from J, the junction contained 11 bases not matched to a gene. CDR1 DFQATT and CDR2 SNEGSKA come from the germline V gene (reference sequence). The CDR3 sequence is 16 residues long. CDR3 bases: TGCAGTGCTAGGCGCGTTAGCGGGCCACCCCAAGAGACCCAGTACTTC. This codes for CSARRVSGPPQETQYF.

A few counts support this clonotype. This sequence joins TRBV11-2 and TRBJ2-7; 7 nucleotides agree with TRBD2. The CDR3 sequence is 15 residues long. CDR1 and CDR2 (germline): SGHAT, FQNNGV. The V gene end was trimmed by 6 bases and the J gene end by 4 bases; junction bases not matched to a gene: 12. CDR3 sequence: CASRDLKWGGYEQYF. Written as DNA, the CDR3 is TGTGCCAGCAGGGACCTCAAGTGGGGGGGGTACGAGCAGTACTTC.

This clonotype has ten or more counts. The rearrangement links TRBV7-2 to TRBJ2-7, with TRBD2 identical over 8 bases. This CDR3 comprises 16 residues. With V trimmed by 2 bases and J by 1 base, 7 bases remained unmatched. The V gene's germline CDR1 is SGHTA and CDR2 FQGNSA. The CDR3 region is CASSLPGTSASYEQYF. CDR3 bases: TGTGCCAGCAGCTTACCAGGGACTAGTGCTTCCTACGAGCAGTACTTC.

This clonotype showed up many times. The V and J genes are TRBV20-1 and TRBJ1-2; D ambiguous. The CDR3 covers 12 residues. Trimming removed 2 bases from V and 5 bases from J, with 9 bases in between. The germline CDR1 and CDR2 sequences are DFQATT and SNEGSKA (reference sequence). CDR3 DNA sequence: TGCAGTGCTAGATCGGCGGGGTATGGCTACACCTTC. Protein sequence: CSARSAGYGYTF.

The chain uses TRBV15 and TRBJ2-1; 7 positions match TRBD2. Germline CDR1 reads LNHNV; CDR2 reads YYDKDF (reference sequence). With 2 bases clipped from V and 10 bases from J, the junction kept 14 bases outside the gene matches. CDR3 length: 16 residues. The CDR3, as DNA: TGTGCCACCAGCAGATGGCGGGAGATCTTCCGCGAAGAGCAGTTCTTC. Translation: CATSRWREIFREEQFF.

This clonotype came up many times. CDR3 bases: TGTGCCAGCAGCTTGGTACTAGCGGGAGTCAATGAGCAGTTCTTC. Translated, it gives CASSLVLAGVNEQFF. The V gene is TRBV11-2, the J gene TRBJ2-1, with TRBD2 matching 11 bases. Germline lookup yields CDR1 SGHAT and CDR2 FQNNGV. Trimming removed 3 bases from V and 6 bases from J; junction bases left unmatched: 4. CDR3 length: 15 amino acids.

This clonotype showed up many times. This rearrangement joins TRBV5-1 to TRBJ2-5; TRBD1 is a possible D gene (5 bases). This CDR3 has 15 amino acids. V lost 0 bases and J 2 bases, leaving 11 bases between the germline ends. CDR1 SGHRS and CDR2 YFSETQ come from the germline V gene. In DNA, the CDR3 is TGCGCCAGCAGCTTGGCCTTGGACACACAAGAGACCCAGTACTTC. It yields the protein CASSLALDTQETQYF.

This clonotype was detected ten times or more. The J gene is TRBJ2-3, the V gene TRBV20-1; D gene ambiguous. This CDR3 is built from 12 residues. V dropped 3 bases and J dropped 0 bases, with 4 bases sitting between them. CDR1 is DFQATT and CDR2 is SNEGSKA in the germline V gene (reference sequence). In DNA, the CDR3 is TGCAGTGCTAGGGTGAGCACAGATACGCAGTATTTT. Its translation is CSARVSTDTQYF.

Ten or more counts support this clonotype. The chain employs TRBV6-1 and TRBJ1-2; D remains ambiguous. The CDR3 loop spans 10 amino acids. The V gene's germline CDR1 is MNHNS and CDR2 SASEGT. V was shortened by 6 bases and J by 10 bases, with 9 bases between the two germline ends. CDR3 sequence: CASRQKDYTF. The DNA for the CDR3 is TGTGCCAGCAGGCAAAAGGACTACACCTTC.

This sequence joins TRBV18 and TRBJ2-1, with 9 bases identical to TRBD1. The CDR3 is 17 residues long. V lost 6 bases, J lost 7 bases, and 16 bases stayed unmatched. CDR1 and CDR2 (germline): KGHSH, LQKENI. In DNA form, the CDR3 reads TGTGCCAGCTCGCCTCCGAGAATCGGGACAGGGAGTAATGAGCAGTTCTTC. It specifies CASSPPRIGTGSNEQFF.

This clonotype turned up a few times. The rearrangement uses TRBV10-2 and TRBJ2-3; D is ambiguous. Trimming pared 5 bases from V and 2 bases from J, leaving 17 bases between. This CDR3 comprises 16 residues. Germline assignment: CDR1 WSHSY and CDR2 SAAADI. CDR3 nucleotides: TGCGCCAGCAGTAACGAATTCAGGAGCTTCACAGATACGCAGTATTTT. Its translation is CASSNEFRSFTDTQYF.

This clonotype showed up just a few times. The chain uses TRBV29-1 and TRBJ2-3; D gene uncertain. Trimming left V 7 bases short and J 10 bases short, with 15 bases between. CDR1 and CDR2 from the germline V gene are SQVTM and ANQGSEA. This CDR3 comprises 11 residues. CDR3 in DNA: TGCAGCGCCCCTCTTTGGTGGGCGCAGTATTTT. It specifies CSAPLWWAQYF.

There are many counts of this clonotype. The chain links TRBV3-1 to TRBJ1-3; no clear D gene. Trimming took off 1 base at V and 2 bases at J, with 3 bases between the two ends. The CDR3 extends over 13 amino acids. CDR1 is LGHDT, CDR2 YNNKEL, per germline (reference sequence). The CDR3 reads CASSQAAGNTIYF. DNA of the CDR3: TGTGCCAGCAGCCAAGCGGCTGGAAACACCATATATTTT.

This clonotype was seen only a few times. This chain uses TRBV29-1 with TRBJ2-3, with TRBD2 matching over 7 bases. This CDR3 is built from 14 residues. CDR1 and CDR2 (germline): SQVTM, ANQGSEA. V gave up 5 bases and J gave up 1 base; unmatched junction bases: 6. The CDR3 protein is CSVTEGGGTDTQYF. DNA of the CDR3: TGCAGCGTTACGGAGGGAGGGGGCACAGATACGCAGTATTTT.

This clonotype showed up many times. V usage is TRBV4-1 and J usage is TRBJ1-2; 9 nucleotides match TRBD1. V lost 0 bases and J lost 6; bases outside the gene matches: 11. CDR3 length: 17 amino acids. Germline V gives CDR1 MGHRA, CDR2 YSYEKL. CDR3 sequence: CASSQEPGQGHEDGYTF. The CDR3 DNA sequence: TGCGCCAGCAGCCAAGAACCGGGACAGGGCCACGAAGATGGCTACACCTTC.

This clonotype was seen only a few times. A much larger clone sits a single nucleotide away, making a read error possible. The J gene is TRBJ2-1, the V gene TRBV20-1; 9 nucleotides align to TRBD2. This CDR3 contains 15 residues. V lost 5 bases to trimming and J lost 10 bases; unmatched junction nucleotides: 15. Per germline, CDR1 DFQATT and CDR2 SNEGSKA (reference sequence). The DNA of the CDR3 is TGCAGTGCTGACCCCGGGACTAGCAGGAGAGGGGAGCAGTTCTTC. As protein: CSADPGTSRRGEQFF.

This clonotype was seen ten or more times. V and J are TRBV5-1 and TRBJ2-7; 10 bases align to TRBD2. Germline values: CDR1 SGHRS, CDR2 YFSETQ. The CDR3 has 14 residues. The J segment lost 0 bases and the V segment lost 5 bases, leaving 2 bases of the junction unmatched. CDR3 bases: TGCGCCAGCAGGGTAGCGGGGGGCTCCTACGAGCAGTACTTC. Protein: CASRVAGGSYEQYF.

This clonotype was observed at least ten times. The chain has TRBV29-1 and TRBJ1-5; 8 bases are shared with TRBD1. CDR1 is SQVTM and CDR2 is ANQGSEA in the germline V gene. There are 13 residues in the CDR3. Unmatched junction bases numbered 6, after V lost 6 bases and J lost 5 bases. CDR3: CSVRDRRDQPQHF. The DNA of the CDR3 is TGCAGCGTCAGGGACAGGCGAGATCAGCCCCAGCATTTT.

There are many counts of this clonotype. The J gene is TRBJ2-1, the V gene TRBV5-1; D is unclear. This CDR3 contains 15 residues. Per the germline V gene, CDR1 is SGHRS and CDR2 is YFSETQ. Between the trimmed V and J ends, which lost 5 bases and 0 bases, there was a span of 12 bases. CDR3 sequence reads: CASSPFRHSYNEQFF. The CDR3 DNA sequence: TGCGCCAGCAGTCCTTTCAGACACTCCTACAATGAGCAGTTCTTC.